The entry below gives a single T cell receptor (beta chain) sequence along with its context. Its specificity is not known. It was cDNA, reverse transcribed from extracted RNA, that served as the sequencing template. Profiling relied on immunoSEQ multiplex PCR, and the TCRdb table lists in-frame clones only, not all of them. This table has 60,000 to 65,000 clones, around 40% appearing once. The record originates from a study of CD8+ T cells in alopecia areata. This CDR3 is 16 amino acids long. Germline V gene sequence: CDR1 SNHLY, CDR2 FYNNEI. The junction had 4 bases not matched to a gene; V was cut back by 3 bases and J by 2 bases. Findings and limits, study-wide: Scalp sequencing also captures normal skin's resident alphabeta T cells. Relative to mice, TCR sharing across patients was less clear, a difference possibly HLA-related.

Alopecia areata patients had lesional scalp punch biopsies and peripheral blood taken from them. Starting from PBMCs, sorting isolated CD4+ and CD8+ T cells. The TCR originated in a human donor with alopecia areata. The sequencing sample was made of NKG2D-low CD8+ T cells sorted from blood. This chain links TRBV2 with TRBJ2-3, with TRBD2 matching over 11 bases. The CDR3 DNA reads TGTGCCAGCAGTGACGGGACTAGCGGCTTCACAGATACGCAGTATTTT. Protein product: CASSDGTSGFTDTQYF.